Listed below are T cell receptor beta chains from one sample, sequenced in a study of CD8+ T cells in alopecia areata. Using immunoSEQ multiplex PCR, the repertoire was profiled, and TCRdb retains in-frame clones only, with some absent. The data hold 95,000 to 110,000 clones, with roughly 89% observed a single time. The sample was CD8+ T cells sorted from blood, taken at week 24, from a patient treated with tofacitinib. The receptors originated from a human donor with alopecia areata. CDR3s include the opening cysteine and the closing phenylalanine or tryptophan. A D gene is named only where the DNA matches it firmly.

V gene: TRBV19; J gene: TRBJ1-1; D gene: NA; CDR3 protein: CASSKSLIQYGGNMNTEAFF; CDR3 DNA: TGTGCCAGTAGTAAGTCCTTAATTCAATACGGAGGAAACATGAACACTGAAGCTTTCTTT
V gene: TRBV29-1; J gene: TRBJ2-5; D gene: NA; CDR3 protein: CSLNLGLKETQYF; CDR3 DNA: TGCAGCCTAAACCTGGGACTCAAAGAGACCCAGTACTTC
V gene: TRBV19; J gene: TRBJ2-1; D gene: NA; CDR3 protein: CASKVGSSYNEQFF; CDR3 DNA: TGTGCCAGTAAGGTGGGGAGCTCCTACAATGAGCAGTTCTTC
V gene: TRBV28; J gene: TRBJ1-5; D gene: NA; CDR3 protein: CASKLMGHANQPQHF; CDR3 DNA: TGTGCCAGCAAACTTATGGGCCATGCCAATCAGCCCCAGCATTTT
V gene: TRBV7-2; J gene: TRBJ2-7; D gene: TRBD1; CDR3 protein: CASSFSRGPSDEQYF; CDR3 DNA: TGTGCCAGCAGCTTCTCGAGGGGGCCTTCGGACGAGCAGTACTTC
V gene: TRBV7-9; J gene: TRBJ2-5; D gene: NA; CDR3 protein: CASSLRQTEKETQYF; CDR3 DNA: TGTGCCAGCAGCTTACGTCAGACAGAAAAAGAGACCCAGTACTTC
V gene: TRBV6-6; J gene: TRBJ2-3; D gene: NA; CDR3 protein: CASSFYRVPSTDTQYF; CDR3 DNA: TGTGCCAGCAGTTTTTACAGGGTTCCTAGCACAGATACGCAGTATTTT
V gene: TRBV6-4; J gene: TRBJ2-3; D gene: NA; CDR3 protein: CASSLTFTDTQYF; CDR3 DNA: TGTGCCAGCAGCCTCACCTTCACAGATACGCAGTATTTT
V gene: TRBV29-1; J gene: TRBJ2-1; D gene: TRBD2; CDR3 protein: CSVALAGVSNEQFF; CDR3 DNA: TGCAGCGTCGCCCTAGCGGGGGTTTCCAATGAGCAGTTCTTC
V gene: TRBV5-1; J gene: TRBJ2-7; D gene: TRBD1; CDR3 protein: CASSPSGTGGYEQYF; CDR3 DNA: TGCGCCAGCAGCCCATCCGGGACAGGGGGTTACGAGCAGTACTTC